The 26 T cell receptor beta chains below all came from one sample that was sequenced in a study of shared clonotypes between healthy human individuals. The table came from immunoSEQ multiplex PCR; TCRdb's copy has only in-frame clones and leaves some out. Of about a million clones in the sample, 60% to 80% were seen once. Sequenced input: memory CD4+ T cells sorted from blood. The subset is: CD45RA-negative fraction. Every receptor here comes from a man younger than 35 in good health.

The chain employs TRBV10-2 and TRBJ1-5, with D unclear. The germline CDR1 and CDR2 sequences are WSHSY and SAAADI. V was trimmed by 0 bases and J by 3 bases, leaving 12 bases between them. The CDR3 sequence is 16 residues long. The CDR3, as DNA: TGCGCCAGCAGTGAGTCGGCCGTCTCACTCAATCAGCCCCAGCATTTT. Amino acids: CASSESAVSLNQPQHF.

This clone was observed a single time. Other DNA sequences of this sample code for an identical CDR3. This chain joins TRBV5-1 and TRBJ1-3; D gene ambiguous. This CDR3 region has 15 residues. Germline CDR1 reads SGHRS; CDR2 reads YFSETQ. V was trimmed by 0 bases and J by 0 bases, leaving 7 bases between them. The CDR3 coding sequence is TGCGCCAGCAGCTTGGGTCCGAGCTCTGGAAACACCATATATTTT. It encodes CASSLGPSSGNTIYF. The complete variable domain, with remaining parts taken from reference TRBV5-1 and TRBJ1-3, reads KAGVTQTPRYLIKTRGQQVTLSCSPISGHRSVSWYQQTPGQGLQFLFEYFSETQRNKGNFPGRFSGRQFSNSRSEMNVSTLELGDSALYLCASSLGPSSGNTIYFGEGSWLTVV.

The V call is TRBV14, the J call TRBJ2-7; 9 positions match TRBD2. The V segment lost 4 bases and the J segment 2 bases; nucleotides outside the gene matches: 6. This CDR3 comprises 15 residues. Germline CDR1 is SGHDN and CDR2 is FVKESK. The CDR3 spells CASSRKREETYEQYF. The CDR3 region has the DNA TGTGCCAGCAGCCGAAAGCGGGAGGAAACCTACGAGCAGTACTTC.

This clone was found once. V is TRBV2 and J is TRBJ1-4, with 7 bases identical to TRBD1. This CDR3 spans 16 amino acids. Per the germline V gene, CDR1 is SNHLY and CDR2 is FYNNEI. J was trimmed by 7 bases and V by 4 bases; bases with no gene match: 12. The CDR3 spells CASSALSRGRSEKLFF. Here the CDR3 DNA reads TGTGCCAGCAGTGCACTTAGTAGGGGGCGGTCTGAAAAACTGTTTTTT.

This chain connects TRBV5-1 to TRBJ2-3; no clear D. The V gene's germline CDR1 is SGHRS and CDR2 YFSETQ. This CDR3 comprises 16 residues. V lost 4 bases and J 2 bases, leaving 17 bases between the germline ends. This CDR3 reads CASSPKAFGFTDTQYF. The CDR3 DNA sequence: TGCGCCAGCAGCCCTAAGGCCTTTGGATTCACAGATACGCAGTATTTT.

The genes are TRBV29-1 and TRBJ1-3; 8 nucleotides match TRBD1. This CDR3 has 17 amino acids. J gave up 0 bases and V 5 bases, and 12 bases lay outside the gene matches. Germline V CDR1 and CDR2: SQVTM, ANQGSEA. The CDR3 DNA reads TGCAGCGTTTGGGGCGACAGGGGCTTGGGCTCTGGAAACACCATATATTTT. Translating gives CSVWGDRGLGSGNTIYF.

About this clone itself: This sample includes further DNA sequences coding for the same CDR3. The V and J genes are TRBV10-1 and TRBJ1-5, with D uncertain. The V gene lost 0 bases and the J gene lost 4 bases, with 4 bases spanning the gap. Looked up from germline, CDR1 is WNHNN and CDR2 is SYGVQD (reference sequence). The CDR3 covers 13 residues. The CDR3: CASSESGNQPQHF. The CDR3 DNA is TGCGCCAGCAGTGAGTCTGGGAATCAGCCCCAGCATTTT.

The table lists this clone with many counts. Other DNA sequences in this sample translate to the same CDR3. This rearrangement joins TRBV19 to TRBJ2-2; D uncertain. The CDR3 contains 12 residues. Deletions cut 6 bases from V and 1 base from J, with 3 bases between. Germline values: CDR1 LNHDA, CDR2 SQIVND (reference sequence). The CDR3 DNA sequence: TGTGCCAGTAGCGGGAACACCGGGGAGCTGTTTTTT. Protein product: CASSGNTGELFF.

The gene calls are TRBV28 and TRBJ2-7, with 8 bases aligning to TRBD2. The ends lost 1 base at V and 2 bases at J; junction bases unmatched: 4. Germline lookup yields CDR1 MDHEN and CDR2 SYDVKM. The CDR3 extends over 15 amino acids. Written as DNA, the CDR3 is TGTGCCAGCAGTTTATCCGGGGGGGGAACCTACGAGCAGTACTTC. This translates into CASSLSGGGTYEQYF.

This chain joins TRBV7-8 and TRBJ2-7, with a weak D call TRBD2 (6 bases). Germline V gives CDR1 SGHVS, CDR2 FQNEAQ. CDR3 length: 15 residues. V shed 4 bases and J shed 2 bases, with 15 bases lying between them. CDR3 residues: CASSSSGSHAYEQYF. CDR3 nucleotides: TGTGCCAGCAGCTCCAGCGGGTCACATGCCTACGAGCAGTACTTC.

As DNA, the CDR3 is TGCGCCCGAAGGCAGGCGGGCCCCCACCAAGAGACCCAGTACTTC. It codes for CARRQAGPHQETQYF. The chain employs TRBV10-1 and TRBJ2-5; a weak D match, TRBD2 (5 bases). Germline CDR1 is WNHNN and CDR2 is SYGVQD (reference sequence). V lost 11 bases and J lost 0, with 19 bases in between. This CDR3 comprises 15 residues.

The chain employs TRBV6-4 and TRBJ2-6; D gene ambiguous. Trimming pared 10 bases from V and 4 bases from J, leaving 8 bases between. Per the germline V gene, CDR1 is MRHNA and CDR2 is SNTAGT. The CDR3 consists of 12 residues. The CDR3 region is CATAEGANVLTF. As DNA, the CDR3 is TGTGCCACGGCGGAAGGGGCCAACGTCCTGACTTTC.

This clone was recorded only once. This sequence joins TRBV6-5 and TRBJ2-2; 12 bases are shared with TRBD2. The CDR3 is made up of 16 amino acids. Trimming cost V 0 bases and J 5 bases; bases outside gene matches: 1. The germline gives CDR1 MNHEY, CDR2 SVGAGI. The CDR3 spells CASSYSGTSGTGELFF. CDR3 nucleotides: TGTGCCAGCAGTTACTCCGGGACTAGCGGGACCGGGGAGCTGTTTTTT.

In its sample, this clone was seen a few times. The same CDR3 also results from other DNA sequences found in this sample. The chain is built from TRBV18 and TRBJ2-7; no reliable D call. The CDR3 runs 13 residues. The germline V and J ends were trimmed by 0 bases and 0 bases, with 3 bases remaining between them. CDR1 is KGHSH and CDR2 is LQKENI in the germline V gene. The CDR3 DNA reads as TGTGCCAGCTCACCACCGAGCTCCTACGAGCAGTACTTC. Its protein is CASSPPSSYEQYF. Variable domain in full (rest from reference TRBV18 and TRBJ2-7): NAGVMQNPRHLVRRRGQEARLRCSPMKGHSHVYWYRQLPEEGLKFMVYLQKENIIDESGMPKERFSAEFPKEGPSILRIQQVVRGDSAAYFCASSPPSSYEQYFGPGTRLTVT.

Comment on this clone: Other DNA sequences in the sample encode the same CDR3. The V call is TRBV7-2, the J call TRBJ1-4, with 8 bases identical to TRBD1. Germline V gene data show CDR1 as SGHTA and CDR2 as FQGNSA. Trimming at V came to 6 bases and at J to 7 bases, leaving 7 bases not matched to a gene. The CDR3 runs 14 residues. Written as DNA, the CDR3 is TGTGCCAGCAGTTCCGGACAGGGCGGTGAAAAACTGTTTTTT. Amino acids: CASSSGQGGEKLFF.

This chain joins TRBV25-1 and TRBJ2-7; 7 nucleotides align to TRBD1. Germline CDR1 reads MGHDK; CDR2 reads SYGVNS. Trimming took 10 bases from V and 3 from J; bases not matched to a gene: 9. The CDR3 extends over 13 amino acids. The CDR3: CANRQTGHYEQYF. The DNA of the CDR3 is TGTGCCAACAGGCAGACAGGGCACTACGAGCAGTACTTC.

A single count supports this clone. The rearrangement uses TRBV4-2 and TRBJ2-5; 13 nucleotides match TRBD2. The CDR3 consists of 14 residues. CDR1 LGHNA and CDR2 YNFKEQ come from the germline V gene. Trimming at V came to 2 bases and at J to 7 bases, leaving 1 base not matched to a gene. CDR3 DNA sequence: TGTGCCAGCAGCCAAACTAGCGGGGGGGCGACCCAGTACTTC. As protein: CASSQTSGGATQYF.

The V and J genes are TRBV13 and TRBJ2-5, with 7 bases identical to TRBD2. Germline values: CDR1 PRHDT, CDR2 FYEKMQ (reference sequence). The CDR3 is made up of 17 amino acids. V lost 2 bases, J lost 1 base, and 10 bases stayed unmatched. CDR3 nucleotide sequence: TGTGCCAGCAGCTTATTCCCGGGGGGTGCTGGCCAAGAGACCCAGTACTTC. Translated: CASSLFPGGAGQETQYF.

This chain joins TRBV18 and TRBJ2-3; a weak D match, TRBD1 (5 bases). Trimming shortened V by 6 bases and J by 6 bases, and 19 bases separated the two germline ends. The germline CDR1 and CDR2 sequences are KGHSH and LQKENI. The CDR3 is made up of 15 amino acids. The chain's CDR3 is CASSPTQGAADTQYF. The CDR3 DNA reads as TGTGCCAGCTCCCCCACTCAGGGCGCCGCGGATACGCAGTATTTT.

This chain joins TRBV25-1 and TRBJ1-2; a weak D match, TRBD1 (5 bases). Per germline, CDR1 MGHDK and CDR2 SYGVNS. The CDR3 has 16 amino acids. V lost 3 bases and J 8 bases, leaving 22 bases between the germline ends. The CDR3 loop is CASSESPSGGREGYTF. CDR3 DNA sequence: TGTGCCAGCAGTGAGAGCCCTTCCGGGGGTCGGGAAGGCTACACCTTC.

The rearrangement links TRBV13 to TRBJ2-2, with D hard to call. CDR3 length: 15 amino acids. Trimming stripped 4 bases from V and 2 bases from J, with 11 bases between. In germline, CDR1 is PRHDT, CDR2 FYEKMQ (reference sequence). For the CDR3, the DNA is TGTGCCAGCAGCTCCCTCGGCCCCAACACCGGGGAGCTGTTTTTT. This encodes CASSSLGPNTGELFF.

The chain couples TRBV10-2 to TRBJ2-3; the D gene is possibly TRBD2 (6 bases). Between the trimmed V and J ends, which lost 6 bases and 4 bases, there was a span of 11 bases. The CDR3 loop spans 13 amino acids. CDR1 WSHSY and CDR2 SAAADI come from the germline V gene. CDR3 in DNA: TGCGCCAGCAGGGTCACGGGGGCAGATACGCAGTATTTT. It yields the protein CASRVTGADTQYF.

The chain has TRBV7-8 and TRBJ1-2, with unresolved D. This CDR3 is built from 13 residues. Looked up from germline, CDR1 is SGHVS and CDR2 is FQNEAQ. Between the trimmed V and J ends, which lost 5 bases and 8 bases, there was a span of 15 bases. CDR3 amino acids: CASSLLVGRGYTF. CDR3 sequence (DNA): TGTGCCAGCAGCCTTCTGGTTGGGCGGGGCTACACCTTC. Full variable domain (missing parts from reference TRBV7-8 and TRBJ1-2): GAGVSQSPRYKVAKRGQDVALRCDPISGHVSLFWYQQALGQGPEFLTYFQNEAQLDKSGLPSDRFFAERPEGSVSTLKIQRTQQEDSAVYLCASSLLVGRGYTFGSGTRLTVV.

This clone has only one observation. This rearrangement joins TRBV18 to TRBJ1-1; TRBD1 might be the D (6 bases). The CDR3 spans 16 residues. The germline gives CDR1 KGHSH, CDR2 LQKENI. With 0 bases removed from V and 4 bases from J, the gap between germline ends came to 15 bases. The DNA of the CDR3 is TGTGCCAGCTCACCACCGGGGGCGGGAAAGACCACTGAAGCTTTCTTT. It is translated as CASSPPGAGKTTEAFF.

The chain uses TRBV11-3 and TRBJ1-5; possible D gene TRBD1, 6 bases. Trimming shortened V by 4 bases and J by 7 bases, and 14 bases separated the two germline ends. CDR1 and CDR2 (germline): SGHNT, YENEEA. The CDR3 length is 14 residues. CDR3 DNA: TGTGCCAGCAGCTCAAGACAGGCAGGCCAGCCCCAGCATTTT. This codes for CASSSRQAGQPQHF. Variable domain in full (rest from reference TRBV11-3 and TRBJ1-5): EAGVVQSPRYKIIEKKQPVAFWCNPISGHNTLYWYLQNLGQGPELLIRYENEEAVDDSQLPKDRFSAERLKGVDSTLKIQPAELGDSAVYLCASSSRQAGQPQHFGDGTRLSIL.

The J gene is TRBJ1-2, the V gene TRBV6-1; D uncertain. V lost 1 base, J lost 2 bases, and 8 bases lay in between. The germline gives CDR1 MNHNS, CDR2 SASEGT. The CDR3 has 14 amino acids. In DNA, the CDR3 is TGTGCCAGCAGTGAAGTCGGAGCGAACTATGGCTACACCTTC. The encoded protein is CASSEVGANYGYTF.